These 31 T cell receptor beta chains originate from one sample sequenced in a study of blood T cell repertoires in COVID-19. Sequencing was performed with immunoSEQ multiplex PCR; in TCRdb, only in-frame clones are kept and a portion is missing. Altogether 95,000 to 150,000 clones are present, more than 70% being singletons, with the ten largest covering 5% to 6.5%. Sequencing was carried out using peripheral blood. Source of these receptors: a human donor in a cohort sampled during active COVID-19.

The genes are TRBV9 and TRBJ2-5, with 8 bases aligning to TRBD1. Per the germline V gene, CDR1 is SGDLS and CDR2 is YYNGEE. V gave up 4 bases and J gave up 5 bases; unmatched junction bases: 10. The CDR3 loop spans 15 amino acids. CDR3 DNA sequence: TGTGCCAGCAGCTACCTGGGCAGGGGGCCGGAGACCCAGTACTTC. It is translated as CASSYLGRGPETQYF.

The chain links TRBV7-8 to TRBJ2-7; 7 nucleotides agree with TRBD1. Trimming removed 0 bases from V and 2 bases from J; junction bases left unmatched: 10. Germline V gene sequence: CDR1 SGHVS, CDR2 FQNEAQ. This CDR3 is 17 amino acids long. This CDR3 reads CASSLAPGDSQTYEQYF. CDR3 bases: TGTGCCAGCAGCTTAGCCCCTGGGGACAGCCAGACCTACGAGCAGTACTTC.

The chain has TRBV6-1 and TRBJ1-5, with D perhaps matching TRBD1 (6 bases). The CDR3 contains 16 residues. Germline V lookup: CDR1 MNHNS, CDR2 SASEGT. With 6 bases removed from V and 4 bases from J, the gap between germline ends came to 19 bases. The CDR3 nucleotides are TGTGCCAGCAGCGAACTAGGGAAGGGGGGGAATCAGCCCCAGCATTTT. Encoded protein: CASSELGKGGNQPQHF.

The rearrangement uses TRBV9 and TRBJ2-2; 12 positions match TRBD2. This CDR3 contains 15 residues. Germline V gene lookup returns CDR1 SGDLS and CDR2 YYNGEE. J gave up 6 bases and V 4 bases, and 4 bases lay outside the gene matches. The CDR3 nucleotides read TGTGCCAGCAGCACCACTAGCGGGAGGTCCGGGGAGCTGTTTTTT. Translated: CASSTTSGRSGELFF.

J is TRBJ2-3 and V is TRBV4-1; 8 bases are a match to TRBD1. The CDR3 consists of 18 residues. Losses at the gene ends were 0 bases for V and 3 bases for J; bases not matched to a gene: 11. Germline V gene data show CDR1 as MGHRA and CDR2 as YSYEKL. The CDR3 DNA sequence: TGCGCCAGCAGCCAAGATGGGCCAGGGGGCGTAAAAACAGATACGCAGTATTTT. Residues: CASSQDGPGGVKTDTQYF.

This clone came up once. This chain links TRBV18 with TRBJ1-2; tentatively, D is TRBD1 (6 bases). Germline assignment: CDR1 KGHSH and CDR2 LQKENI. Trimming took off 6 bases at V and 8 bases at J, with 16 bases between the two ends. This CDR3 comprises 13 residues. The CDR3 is CASSSDRGPGYTF. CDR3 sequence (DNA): TGTGCCAGCTCTTCGGACAGAGGGCCCGGCTACACCTTC.

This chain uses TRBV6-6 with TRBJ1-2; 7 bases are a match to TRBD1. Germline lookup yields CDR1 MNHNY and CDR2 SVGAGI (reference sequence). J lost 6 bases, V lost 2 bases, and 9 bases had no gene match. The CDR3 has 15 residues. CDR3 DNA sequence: TGTGCCAGCAGTTACGGAAACAGGGGTACCGATGGCTACACCTTC. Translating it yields CASSYGNRGTDGYTF.

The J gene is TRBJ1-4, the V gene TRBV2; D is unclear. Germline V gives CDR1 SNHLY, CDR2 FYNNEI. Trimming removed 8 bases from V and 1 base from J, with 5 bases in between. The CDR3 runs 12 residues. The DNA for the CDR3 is TGTGCCAGCCGGGAAACTAATGAAAAACTGTTTTTT. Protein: CASRETNEKLFF.

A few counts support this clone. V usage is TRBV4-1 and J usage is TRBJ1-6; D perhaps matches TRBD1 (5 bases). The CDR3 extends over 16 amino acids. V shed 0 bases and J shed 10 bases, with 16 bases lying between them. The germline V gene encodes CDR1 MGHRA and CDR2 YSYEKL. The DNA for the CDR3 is TGCGCCAGCAGCCAAGATAAGGGCAGGGTAGACTCACCCCTCCACTTT. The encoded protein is CASSQDKGRVDSPLHF.

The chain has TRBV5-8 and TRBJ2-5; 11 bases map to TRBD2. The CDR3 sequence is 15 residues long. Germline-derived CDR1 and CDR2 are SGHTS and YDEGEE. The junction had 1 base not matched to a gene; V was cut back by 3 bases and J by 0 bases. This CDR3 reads CASSSGLADQETQYF. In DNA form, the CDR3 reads TGTGCCAGCAGCTCGGGACTAGCGGACCAAGAGACCCAGTACTTC.

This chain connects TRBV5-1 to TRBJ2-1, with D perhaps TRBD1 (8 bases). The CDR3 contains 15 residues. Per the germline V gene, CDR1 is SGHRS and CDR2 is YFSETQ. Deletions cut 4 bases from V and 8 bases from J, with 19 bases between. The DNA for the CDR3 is TGCGCCAGCAGCGGACAGGGACTATACGCGGATGAGCAGTTCTTC. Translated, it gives CASSGQGLYADEQFF. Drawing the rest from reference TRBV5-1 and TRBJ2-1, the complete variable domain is KAGVTQTPRYLIKTRGQQVTLSCSPISGHRSVSWYQQTPGQGLQFLFEYFSETQRNKGNFPGRFSGRQFSNSRSEMNVSTLELGDSALYLCASSGQGLYADEQFFGPGTRLTVL.

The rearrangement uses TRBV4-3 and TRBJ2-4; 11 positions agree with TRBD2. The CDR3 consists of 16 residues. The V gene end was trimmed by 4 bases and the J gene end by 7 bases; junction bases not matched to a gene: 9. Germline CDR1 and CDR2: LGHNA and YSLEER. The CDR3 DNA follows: TGCGCCAGCAGCCGCAGACTAGCGGGATTTGGTAACATTCAGTACTTC. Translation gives CASSRRLAGFGNIQYF.

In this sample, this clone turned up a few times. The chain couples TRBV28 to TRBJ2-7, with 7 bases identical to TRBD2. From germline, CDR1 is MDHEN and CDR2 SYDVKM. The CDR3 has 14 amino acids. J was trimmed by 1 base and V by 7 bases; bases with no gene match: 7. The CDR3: CASTAPGGSYEQYF. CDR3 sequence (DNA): TGTGCCAGCACCGCCCCGGGGGGTTCCTACGAGCAGTACTTC.

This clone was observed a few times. The CDR3 here is CASSLDGGMSNQPQHF. CDR3 nucleotide sequence: TGTGCCAGCAGCTTGGATGGGGGGATGAGCAATCAGCCCCAGCATTTT. The V and J genes are TRBV5-6 and TRBJ1-5; TRBD1 is a possible D gene (5 bases). In germline, CDR1 is SGHDT, CDR2 YYEEEE. The CDR3 covers 16 residues. Trimming cost V 0 bases and J 1 base, with 11 bases left between them.

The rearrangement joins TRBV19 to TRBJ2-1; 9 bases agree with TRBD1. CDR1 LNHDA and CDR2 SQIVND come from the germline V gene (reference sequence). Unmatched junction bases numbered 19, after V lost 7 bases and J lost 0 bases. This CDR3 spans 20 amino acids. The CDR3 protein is CASTTTGTGLGTRSYNEQFF. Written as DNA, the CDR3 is TGTGCCAGTACCACCACCGGGACAGGGCTCGGGACCCGCTCCTACAATGAGCAGTTCTTC.

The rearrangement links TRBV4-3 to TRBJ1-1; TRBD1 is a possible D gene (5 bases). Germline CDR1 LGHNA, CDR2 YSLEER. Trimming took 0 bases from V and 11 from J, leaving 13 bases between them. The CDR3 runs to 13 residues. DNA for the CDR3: TGCGCCAGCAGCCAAGATCCAGGGTCTGGGGCTTTCTTT. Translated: CASSQDPGSGAFF.

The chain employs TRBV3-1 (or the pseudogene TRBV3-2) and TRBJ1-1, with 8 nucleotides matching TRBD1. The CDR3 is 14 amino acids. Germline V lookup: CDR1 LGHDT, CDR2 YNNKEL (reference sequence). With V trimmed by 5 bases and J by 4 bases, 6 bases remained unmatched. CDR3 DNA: TGTGCCAGCAGCTCAACAGGGGGAGCCACTGAAGCTTTCTTT. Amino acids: CASSSTGGATEAFF.

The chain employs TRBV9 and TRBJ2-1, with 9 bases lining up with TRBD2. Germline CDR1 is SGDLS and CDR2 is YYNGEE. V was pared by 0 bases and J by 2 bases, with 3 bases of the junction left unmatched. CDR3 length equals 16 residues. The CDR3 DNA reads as TGTGCCAGCAGCGTAGACGGCGGGAGGGCCTACAATGAGCAGTTCTTC. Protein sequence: CASSVDGGRAYNEQFF. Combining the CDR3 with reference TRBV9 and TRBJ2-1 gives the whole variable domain DSGVTQTPKHLITATGQRVTLRCSPRSGDLSVYWYQQSLDQGLQFLIQYYNGEERAKGNILERFSAQQFPDLHSELNLSSLELGDSALYFCASSVDGGRAYNEQFFGPGTRLTVL.

In DNA form, the CDR3 reads TGTGCCAGCTCACCAGACACCTCTGGAAACACCATATATTTT. Translation gives CASSPDTSGNTIYF. The gene calls are TRBV18 and TRBJ1-3; D call uncertain. Per the germline V gene, CDR1 is KGHSH and CDR2 is LQKENI. V was trimmed by 2 bases and J by 0 bases, leaving 5 bases between them. The CDR3 covers 14 residues. Looking up the rest from reference TRBV18 and TRBJ1-3 gives the full variable domain: NAGVMQNPRHLVRRRGQEARLRCSPMKGHSHVYWYRQLPEEGLKFMVYLQKENIIDESGMPKERFSAEFPKEGPSILRIQQVVRGDSAAYFCASSPDTSGNTIYFGEGSWLTVV.

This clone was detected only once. This chain's CDR3 is CAWSVTGGNYGYTF. Written as DNA, the CDR3 is TGTGCCTGGAGTGTAACAGGGGGTAACTATGGCTACACCTTC. The rearrangement links TRBV30 to TRBJ1-2; 8 bases agree with TRBD1. CDR3 length: 14 residues. The germline V gene encodes CDR1 GTSNPN and CDR2 SVGIG (reference sequence). With V trimmed by 0 bases and J by 1 base, 1 base remained unmatched.

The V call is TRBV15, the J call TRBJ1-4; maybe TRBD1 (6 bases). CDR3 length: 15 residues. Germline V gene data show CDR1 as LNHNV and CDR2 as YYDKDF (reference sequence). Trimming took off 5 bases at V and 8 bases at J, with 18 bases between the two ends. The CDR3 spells CATSAPGRGEEKLFF. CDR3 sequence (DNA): TGTGCCACCAGCGCCCCGGGCAGGGGCGAGGAAAAACTGTTTTTT.

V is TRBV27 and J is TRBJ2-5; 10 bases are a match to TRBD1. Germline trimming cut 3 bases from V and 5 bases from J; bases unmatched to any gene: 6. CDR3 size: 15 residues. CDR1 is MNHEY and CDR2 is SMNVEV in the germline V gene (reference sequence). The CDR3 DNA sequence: TGTGCCAGCAGTTTCTGGGACAGGGGACGTGAGACCCAGTACTTC. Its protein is CASSFWDRGRETQYF.

For the CDR3, the DNA is TGTGCCAGCAGCCTGACGCAACAGGGGATCGGGGACGAGCAGTACTTC. Encoded protein: CASSLTQQGIGDEQYF. The genes are TRBV5-6 and TRBJ2-7; the match to TRBD1 covers 7 bases. CDR1 is SGHDT and CDR2 is YYEEEE in the germline V gene. V was clipped by 4 bases and J by 5 bases; unmatched bases: 15. The CDR3 extends over 16 amino acids.

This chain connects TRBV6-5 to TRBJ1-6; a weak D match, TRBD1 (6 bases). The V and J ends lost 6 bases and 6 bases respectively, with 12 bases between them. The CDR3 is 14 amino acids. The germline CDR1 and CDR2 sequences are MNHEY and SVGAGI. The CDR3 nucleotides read TGTGCCAGCAGGGTATCAGGGGCTAATTCACCCCTCCACTTT. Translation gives CASRVSGANSPLHF.

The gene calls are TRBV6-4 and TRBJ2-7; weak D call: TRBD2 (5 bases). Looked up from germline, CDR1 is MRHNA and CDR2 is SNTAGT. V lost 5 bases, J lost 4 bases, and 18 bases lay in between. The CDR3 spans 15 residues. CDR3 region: CASSWTVRRRYEQYF. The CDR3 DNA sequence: TGTGCCAGCAGTTGGACTGTGCGACGGCGATACGAGCAGTACTTC.

The DNA for the CDR3 is TGTGCCAGCAGTTTACTAGCGGGAACAGATACGCAGTATTTT. Its translation is CASSLLAGTDTQYF. V is TRBV6-5 and J is TRBJ2-3; TRBD2 matches 10 bases. Germline loops: CDR1 MNHEY, CDR2 SVGAGI. V dropped 4 bases and J dropped 3; count of bases not matched to a gene: 1. CDR3 size: 14 residues.

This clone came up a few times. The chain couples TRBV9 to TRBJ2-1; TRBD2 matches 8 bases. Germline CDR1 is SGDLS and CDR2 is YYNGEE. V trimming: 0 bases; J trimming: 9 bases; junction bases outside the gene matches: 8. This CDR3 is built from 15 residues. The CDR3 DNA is TGTGCCAGCAGCGTAGCGGGGGGGATAGCTGGTGAGCAGTTCTTC. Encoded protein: CASSVAGGIAGEQFF.

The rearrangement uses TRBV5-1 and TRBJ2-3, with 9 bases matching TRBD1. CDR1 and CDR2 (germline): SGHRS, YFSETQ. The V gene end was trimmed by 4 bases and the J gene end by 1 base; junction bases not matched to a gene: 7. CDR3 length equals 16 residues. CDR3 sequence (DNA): TGCGCCAGCAGCCGACGCTGGACAGGGGGCACAGATACGCAGTATTTT. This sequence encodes CASSRRWTGGTDTQYF.

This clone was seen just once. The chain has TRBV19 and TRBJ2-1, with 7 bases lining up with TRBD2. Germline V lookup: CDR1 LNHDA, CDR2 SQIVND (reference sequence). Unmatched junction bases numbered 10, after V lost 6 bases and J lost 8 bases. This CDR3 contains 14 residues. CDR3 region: CASRNSGRRDEQFF. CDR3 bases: TGTGCCAGTAGGAATAGCGGGCGTAGGGATGAGCAGTTCTTC.

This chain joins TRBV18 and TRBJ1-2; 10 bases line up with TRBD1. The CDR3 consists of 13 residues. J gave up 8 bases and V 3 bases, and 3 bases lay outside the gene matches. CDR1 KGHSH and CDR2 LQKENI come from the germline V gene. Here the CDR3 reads CASSPGQGTGYTF. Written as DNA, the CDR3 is TGTGCCAGCTCACCGGGACAGGGGACAGGCTACACCTTC.

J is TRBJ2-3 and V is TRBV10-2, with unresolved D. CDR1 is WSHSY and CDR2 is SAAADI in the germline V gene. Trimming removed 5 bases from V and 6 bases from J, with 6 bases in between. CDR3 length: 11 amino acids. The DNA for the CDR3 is TGCGCCAGCAGTATAGTTGATACGCAGTATTTT. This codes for CASSIVDTQYF.